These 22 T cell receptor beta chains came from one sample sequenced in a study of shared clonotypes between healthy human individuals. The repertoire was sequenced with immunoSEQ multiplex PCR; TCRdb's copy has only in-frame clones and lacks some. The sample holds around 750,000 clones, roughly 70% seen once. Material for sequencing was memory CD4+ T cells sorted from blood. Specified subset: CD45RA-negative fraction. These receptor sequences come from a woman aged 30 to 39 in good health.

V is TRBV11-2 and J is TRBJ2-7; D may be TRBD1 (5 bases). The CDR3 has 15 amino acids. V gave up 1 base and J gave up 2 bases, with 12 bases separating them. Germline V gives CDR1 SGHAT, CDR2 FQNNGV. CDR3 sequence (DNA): TGTGCCAGCAGCTTAGCAGGGTCTGAAACCTACGAGCAGTACTTC. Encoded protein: CASSLAGSETYEQYF. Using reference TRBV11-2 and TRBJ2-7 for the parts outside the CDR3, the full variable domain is EAGVAQSPRYKIIEKRQSVAFWCNPISGHATLYWYQQILGQGPKLLIQFQNNGVVDDSQLPKDRFSAERLKGVDSTLKIQPAKLEDSAVYLCASSLAGSETYEQYFGPGTRLTVT.

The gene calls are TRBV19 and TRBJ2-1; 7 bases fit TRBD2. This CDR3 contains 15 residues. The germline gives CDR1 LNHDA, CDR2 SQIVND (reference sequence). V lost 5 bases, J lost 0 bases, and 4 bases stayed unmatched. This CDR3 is CASSDGGGSYNEQFF. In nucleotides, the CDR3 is TGTGCCAGTAGTGACGGCGGGGGCTCCTACAATGAGCAGTTCTTC. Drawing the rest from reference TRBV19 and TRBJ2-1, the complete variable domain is DGGITQSPKYLFRKEGQNVTLSCEQNLNHDAMYWYRQDPGQGLRLIYYSQIVNDFQKGDIAEGYSVSREKKESFPLTVTSAQKNPTAFYLCASSDGGGSYNEQFFGPGTRLTVL.

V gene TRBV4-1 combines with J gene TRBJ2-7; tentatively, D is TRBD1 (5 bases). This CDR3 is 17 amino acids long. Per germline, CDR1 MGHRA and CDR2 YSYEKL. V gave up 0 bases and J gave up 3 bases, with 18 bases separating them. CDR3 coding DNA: TGCGCCAGCAGCCAAGATCTGGCTCAGGGTTTCGTCTACGAGCAGTACTTC. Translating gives CASSQDLAQGFVYEQYF.

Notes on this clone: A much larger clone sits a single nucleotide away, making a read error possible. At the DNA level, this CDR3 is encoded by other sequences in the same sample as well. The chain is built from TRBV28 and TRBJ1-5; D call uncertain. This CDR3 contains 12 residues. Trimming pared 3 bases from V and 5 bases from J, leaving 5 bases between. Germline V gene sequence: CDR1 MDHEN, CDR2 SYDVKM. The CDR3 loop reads CASSFRDQPQHF. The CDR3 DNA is TGTGCCAGCAGTTTTAGGGATCAGCCCCAGCATTTT.

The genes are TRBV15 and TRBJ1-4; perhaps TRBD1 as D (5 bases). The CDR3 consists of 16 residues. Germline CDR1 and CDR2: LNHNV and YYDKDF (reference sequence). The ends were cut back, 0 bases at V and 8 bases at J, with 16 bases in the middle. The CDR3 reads CATSRDNGGLSEKLFF. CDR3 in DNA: TGTGCCACCAGCAGAGATAACGGGGGATTAAGCGAAAAACTGTTTTTT.

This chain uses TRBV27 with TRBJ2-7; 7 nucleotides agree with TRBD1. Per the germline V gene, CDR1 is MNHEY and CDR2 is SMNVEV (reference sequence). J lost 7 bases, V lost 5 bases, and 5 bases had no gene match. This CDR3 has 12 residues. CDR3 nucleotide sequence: TGTGCCAGCAGTCCCCACAGGGGTGAGCAGTACTTC. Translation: CASSPHRGEQYF.

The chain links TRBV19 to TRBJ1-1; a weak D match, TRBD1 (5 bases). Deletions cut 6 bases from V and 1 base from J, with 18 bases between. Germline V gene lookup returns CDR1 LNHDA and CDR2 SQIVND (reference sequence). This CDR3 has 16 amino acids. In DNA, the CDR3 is TGTGCCAGTAGCCAAAGGGGATCGGCTACGAACACTGAAGCTTTCTTT. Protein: CASSQRGSATNTEAFF.

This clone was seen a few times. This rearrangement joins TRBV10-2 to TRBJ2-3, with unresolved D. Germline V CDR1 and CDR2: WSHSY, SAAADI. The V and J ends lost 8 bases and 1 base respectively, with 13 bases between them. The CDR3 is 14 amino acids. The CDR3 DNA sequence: TGCGCCAGCCAGATTAGTCCGGGCACAGATACGCAGTATTTT. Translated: CASQISPGTDTQYF.

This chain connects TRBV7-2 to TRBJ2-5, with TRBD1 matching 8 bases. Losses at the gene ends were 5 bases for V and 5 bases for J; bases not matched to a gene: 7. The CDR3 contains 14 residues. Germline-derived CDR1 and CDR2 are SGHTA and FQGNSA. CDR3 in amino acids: CASSPGQVGETQYF. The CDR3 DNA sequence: TGTGCCAGCAGCCCGGGACAGGTGGGGGAGACCCAGTACTTC.

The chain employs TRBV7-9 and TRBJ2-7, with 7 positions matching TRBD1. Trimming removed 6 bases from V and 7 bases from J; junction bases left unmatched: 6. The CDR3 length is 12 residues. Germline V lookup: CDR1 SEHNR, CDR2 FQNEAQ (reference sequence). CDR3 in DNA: TGTGCCAGCAGGATGGGACAGATGGAGCAGTACTTC. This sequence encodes CASRMGQMEQYF.

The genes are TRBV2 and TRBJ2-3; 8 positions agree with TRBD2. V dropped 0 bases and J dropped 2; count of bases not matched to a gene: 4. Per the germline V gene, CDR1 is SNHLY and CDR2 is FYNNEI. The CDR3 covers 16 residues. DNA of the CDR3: TGTGCCAGCAGTGAAGCGCAAGCGGGAGACACAGATACGCAGTATTTT. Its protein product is CASSEAQAGDTDTQYF.

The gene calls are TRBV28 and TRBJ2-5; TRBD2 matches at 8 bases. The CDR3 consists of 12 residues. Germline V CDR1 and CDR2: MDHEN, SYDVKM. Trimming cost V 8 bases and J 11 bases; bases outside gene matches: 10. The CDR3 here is CASATAGGKQYF. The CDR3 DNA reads TGTGCCAGCGCTACCGCGGGAGGAAAGCAGTACTTC.

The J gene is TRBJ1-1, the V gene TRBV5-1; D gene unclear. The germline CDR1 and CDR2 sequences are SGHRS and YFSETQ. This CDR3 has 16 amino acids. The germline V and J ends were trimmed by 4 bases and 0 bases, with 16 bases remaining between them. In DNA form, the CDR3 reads TGCGCCAGCAGCGTTGCCGTGCAGCAACTGAACACTGAAGCTTTCTTT. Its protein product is CASSVAVQQLNTEAFF.

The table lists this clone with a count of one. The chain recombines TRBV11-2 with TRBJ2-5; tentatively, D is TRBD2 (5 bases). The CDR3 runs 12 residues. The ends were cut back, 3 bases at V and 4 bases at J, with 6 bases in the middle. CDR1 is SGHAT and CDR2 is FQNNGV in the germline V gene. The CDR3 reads CASSFRGETQYF. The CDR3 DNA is TGTGCCAGCAGCTTCCGGGGAGAGACCCAGTACTTC.

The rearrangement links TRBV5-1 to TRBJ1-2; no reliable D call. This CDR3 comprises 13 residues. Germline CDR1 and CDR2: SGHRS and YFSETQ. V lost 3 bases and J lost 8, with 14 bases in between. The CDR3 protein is CASSSPPLPGYTF. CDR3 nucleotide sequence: TGCGCCAGCAGCTCACCACCTCTTCCAGGCTACACCTTC.

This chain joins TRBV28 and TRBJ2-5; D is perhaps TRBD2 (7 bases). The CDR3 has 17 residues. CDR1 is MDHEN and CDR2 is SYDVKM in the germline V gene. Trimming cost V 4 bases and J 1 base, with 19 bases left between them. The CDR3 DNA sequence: TGTGCCAGCAGTTCCGGGGCGGGGGCGACGCTCCAAGAGACCCAGTACTTC. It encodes CASSSGAGATLQETQYF.

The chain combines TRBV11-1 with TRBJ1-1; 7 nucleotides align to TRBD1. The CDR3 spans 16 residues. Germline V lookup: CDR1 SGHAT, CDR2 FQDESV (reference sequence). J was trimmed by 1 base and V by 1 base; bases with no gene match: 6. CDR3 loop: CASSLDRGKGNTEAFF. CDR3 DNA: TGTGCCAGCAGCTTAGACAGGGGTAAAGGGAACACTGAAGCTTTCTTT.

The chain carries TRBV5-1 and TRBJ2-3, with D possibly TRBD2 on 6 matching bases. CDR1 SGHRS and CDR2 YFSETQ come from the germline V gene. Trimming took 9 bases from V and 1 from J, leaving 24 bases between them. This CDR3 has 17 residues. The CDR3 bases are TGCGCCACCACGTCAGGGACTGGGAGGCTTGGCACAGATACGCAGTATTTT. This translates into CATTSGTGRLGTDTQYF. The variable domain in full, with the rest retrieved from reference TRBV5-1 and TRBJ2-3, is KAGVTQTPRYLIKTRGQQVTLSCSPISGHRSVSWYQQTPGQGLQFLFEYFSETQRNKGNFPGRFSGRQFSNSRSEMNVSTLELGDSALYLCATTSGTGRLGTDTQYFGPGTRLTVL.

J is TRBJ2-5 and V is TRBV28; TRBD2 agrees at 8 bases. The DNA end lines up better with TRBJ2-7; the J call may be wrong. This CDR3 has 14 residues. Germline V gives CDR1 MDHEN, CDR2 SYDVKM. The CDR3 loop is CASSFSGTFYEQYF. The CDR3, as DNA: TGTGCCAGCAGTTTTAGCGGGACTTTCTACGAGCAGTACTTC.

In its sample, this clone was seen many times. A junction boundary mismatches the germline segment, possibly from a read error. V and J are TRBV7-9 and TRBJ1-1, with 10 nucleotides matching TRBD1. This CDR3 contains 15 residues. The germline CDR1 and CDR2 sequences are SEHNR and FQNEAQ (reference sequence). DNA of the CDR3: TGTGCCAGCAGCTCGTTTGGACAGGGGGTTACTTCAGGGGTCTTT. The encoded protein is CASSSFGQGVTSGVF.

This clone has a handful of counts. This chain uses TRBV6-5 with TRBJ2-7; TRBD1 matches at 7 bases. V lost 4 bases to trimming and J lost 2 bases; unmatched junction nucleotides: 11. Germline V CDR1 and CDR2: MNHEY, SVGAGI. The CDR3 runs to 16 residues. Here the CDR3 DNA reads TGTGCCAGCAGTTCCGCCGGGACAGTCCCCCCCTACGAGCAGTACTTC. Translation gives CASSSAGTVPPYEQYF.

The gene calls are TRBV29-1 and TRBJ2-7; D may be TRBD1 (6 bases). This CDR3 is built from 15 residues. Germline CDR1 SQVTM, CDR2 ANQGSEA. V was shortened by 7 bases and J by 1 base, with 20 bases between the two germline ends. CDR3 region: CSAISGTRGSYEQYF. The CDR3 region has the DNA TGCAGCGCAATCTCCGGGACAAGGGGATCCTACGAGCAGTACTTC.